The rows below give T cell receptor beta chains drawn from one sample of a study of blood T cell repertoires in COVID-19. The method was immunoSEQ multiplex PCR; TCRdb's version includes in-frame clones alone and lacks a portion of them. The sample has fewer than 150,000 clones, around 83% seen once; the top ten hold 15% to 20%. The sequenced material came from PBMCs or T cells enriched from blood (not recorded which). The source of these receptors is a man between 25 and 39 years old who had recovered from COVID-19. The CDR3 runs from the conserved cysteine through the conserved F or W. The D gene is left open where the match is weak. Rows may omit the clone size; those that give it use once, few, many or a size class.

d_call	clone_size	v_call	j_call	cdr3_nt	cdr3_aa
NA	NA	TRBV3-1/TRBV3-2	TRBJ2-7	TGTGCCAGCAGCCTAGCGCCCTCACCTTACGAGCAGTACTTC	CASSLAPSPYEQYF
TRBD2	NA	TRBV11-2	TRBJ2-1	TGTGCCAGCAGCTTAGAGGCAGCGGGAGGGGTCTACAATGAGCAGTTCTTC	CASSLEAAGGVYNEQFF
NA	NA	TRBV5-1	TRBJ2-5	TGCGCCAGCACCCTCCAAGAGACCCAGTACTTC	CASTLQETQYF
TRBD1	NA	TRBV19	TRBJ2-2	TGTGCCAGTAGTATTGAACAGGGGATCGTCGGGGAGCTGTTTTTT	CASSIEQGIVGELFF
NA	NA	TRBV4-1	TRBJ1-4	TGCGCCAGCAGCCAAGCCCCATCAGGCTCAACTAATGAAAAACTGTTTTTT	CASSQAPSGSTNEKLFF
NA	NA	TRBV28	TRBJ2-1	TGTGCCAGCATTAGTGGCGGTACCTACAATGAGCAGTTCTTC	CASISGGTYNEQFF
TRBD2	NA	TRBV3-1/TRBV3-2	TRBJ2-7	TGTGCCAGCAGCCAAGATCCCCGGGGAGGGGAGCAGTACTTC	CASSQDPRGGEQYF
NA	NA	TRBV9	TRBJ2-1	TGTGCCAGCAGCGCCCCTCCCGGGAATGAGCAGTTCTTC	CASSAPPGNEQFF
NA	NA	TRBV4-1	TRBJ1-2	TGCGCCAGCAGCCCAGCCGAGTCTAGGTTGGTTGGCTACACCTTC	CASSPAESRLVGYTF
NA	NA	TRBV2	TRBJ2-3	TGTGCCAGCAGTGGGGGGGAGGATACGCAGTATTTT	CASSGGEDTQYF
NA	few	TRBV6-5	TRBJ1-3	TGTGCCAGCAGCGAGCAAGGGGTCTCTGGAAACACCATATATTTT	CASSEQGVSGNTIYF
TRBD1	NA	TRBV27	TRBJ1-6	TGTGCCAGCAGTTTTAACAGGGGAGATAATTCACCCCTCCACTTT	CASSFNRGDNSPLHF
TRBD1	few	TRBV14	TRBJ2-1	TGTGCCAGCAGCCCTTCGACAGGGGCAGGCTCCTACAATGAGCAGTTCTTC	CASSPSTGAGSYNEQFF
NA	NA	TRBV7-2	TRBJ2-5	TGTGCCAGCAGCTCGTACGGAGAGACCCAGTACTTC	CASSSYGETQYF
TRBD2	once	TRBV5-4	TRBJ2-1	TGTGCCAGCAGCAGCGGAGGACTAGCGGGGGGAGCTTCGCAGTTCTTC	CASSSGGLAGGASQFF
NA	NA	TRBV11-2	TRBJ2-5	TGTGCCAGCAGCTTACTCGGCAGCGGAGAGACCCAGTACTTC	CASSLLGSGETQYF
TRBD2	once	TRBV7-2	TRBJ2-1	TGTGCCAGCAGTCGAGGACTAGCGGGGGGAAATGAGCAGTTCTTC	CASSRGLAGGNEQFF
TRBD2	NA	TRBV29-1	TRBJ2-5	TGCAGCGCCAACAGCGGGAGGGCCAGGGAGACCCAGTACTTC	CSANSGRARETQYF
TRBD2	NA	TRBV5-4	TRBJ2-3	TGTGCCAGCAGCCTCCGACTAGCGGGAGGGTACACAGATACGCAGTATTTT	CASSLRLAGGYTDTQYF
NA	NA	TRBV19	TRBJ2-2	TGTGCCAGTAGTAACCAGGGCAGGACCGGGGAGCTGTTTTTT	CASSNQGRTGELFF
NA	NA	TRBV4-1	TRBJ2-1	TGCGCCAGCAGCCAAGTACAGGCAAATGAGCAGTTCTTC	CASSQVQANEQFF
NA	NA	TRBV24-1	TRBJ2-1	TGTGCCACCAGTGATTTGGACAGGCTCCAGGGGAACCACAATGAGCAGTTCTTC	CATSDLDRLQGNHNEQFF
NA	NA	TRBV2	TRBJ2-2	TGTGCCAGCAGTGAGGGGCAGCCCGGGGAGCTGTTTTTT	CASSEGQPGELFF
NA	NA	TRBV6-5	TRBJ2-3	TGTGCCAGCAGTTACCTCAGGACTAGCACAGATACGCAGTATTTT	CASSYLRTSTDTQYF